A selection of T cell receptor beta chains follows, all from one sample in a study of shared clonotypes between healthy human individuals. The repertoire was sequenced with immunoSEQ multiplex PCR; TCRdb's copy has only in-frame clones and lacks some. The repertoire has under 2.5 million clones, roughly 92% of them found once; the top ten carry 0.3% to 0.45%. Sequenced: naive CD4+ T cells from PBMCs. The receptors here all came from a man aged 18 to 29 in good health. Some clones in this sample may be carry-over from other donors' samples. Each CDR3 is given with its conserved first and last residue.

len	j_gene	v_gene	CDR3aa
16	TRBJ2-5	TRBV19	CASSISASGGQETQYF
13	TRBJ1-3	TRBV6-5	CASRPGWGNTIYF
16	TRBJ2-2	TRBV19	CASSIWFGQNTGELFF
15	TRBJ2-1	TRBV2	CASTSDRSSYNEQFF
14	TRBJ2-1	TRBV2	CASSGDHSYNEQFF
15	TRBJ2-7	TRBV7-9	CASSPRTGATYEQYF
16	TRBJ2-7	TRBV7-9	CASSPGTGGVSYEQYF
14	TRBJ2-2	TRBV5-5	CASTRTANTGELFF
15	TRBJ2-1	TRBV7-8	CASSLVGQGAHEQFF
13	TRBJ1-1	TRBV28	CASSLDRDTEAFF
12	TRBJ2-3	TRBV19	CASSSLSDTQYF
14	TRBJ2-4	TRBV11-2	CASSPGWDRLDEYF
16	TRBJ2-1	TRBV4-1	CASTTLGLVSYNEQFF
15	TRBJ2-1	TRBV7-2	CASSRTNGREYEQFF
14	TRBJ2-1	TRBV7-3	CASSPSGTRNEQFF
15	TRBJ2-3	TRBV2	CASTGLAGSTDTQYF
14	TRBJ2-7	TRBV18	CASSPPGRSYEQYF
13	TRBJ1-2	TRBV19	CVAGTGGSYGYTF
12	TRBJ1-4	TRBV7-9	CASSLEQGKLFF
16	TRBJ2-2	TRBV6-5	CASSYLAGGATGELFF
16	TRBJ2-5	TRBV6-1	CASSVGPEGVRETQYF
16	TRBJ1-5	TRBV19	CASSASPGAVNQPQHF
15	TRBJ2-7	TRBV19	CASKRLAGDPYEQYF
14	TRBJ2-1	TRBV5-6	CASSQLAAYNEQFF
16	TRBJ1-3	TRBV19	CASSARPSATGNTIYF
13	TRBJ1-1	TRBV5-6	CASSLGGIPKAFF
15	TRBJ2-1	TRBV28	CASSLVSSGTNEQFF
13	TRBJ1-5	TRBV18	CASSPGASQPQHF
14	TRBJ1-1	TRBV7-3	CASSLGQRNTEAFF
14	TRBJ2-7	TRBV11-1	CASSRGSFSYEQYF
19	TRBJ2-1	TRBV7-9	CASSLGTSGPSSSYNEQFF
13	TRBJ2-4	TRBV7-2	CASSFNTKNIQYF
13	TRBJ2-5	TRBV29-1	CSARAQGVETQYF
15	TRBJ2-1	TRBV7-3	CASSPTAHPYNEQFF
14	TRBJ2-1	TRBV6-5	CASSYSPMRGEQFF
13	TRBJ2-3	TRBV10-1	CASTGQNTDTQYF
16	TRBJ2-3	TRBV6-6	CASSRKIEHSTDTQYF
17	TRBJ2-3	TRBV7-2	CASSLGPVGSSTDTQYF
14	TRBJ1-1	TRBV4-3	CASSQAVQGREAFF
13	TRBJ2-1	TRBV6-5	CASSYRVRSEQFF
15	TRBJ1-6	TRBV5-4	CASSGRDRGLEALHF
14	TRBJ1-1	TRBV6-5	CASSPLTGGVEAFF
15	TRBJ1-2	TRBV9	CASSVGPGRNYGYTF
17	TRBJ2-1	TRBV7-9	CASSRIDGTRKFHEQFF
15	TRBJ2-2	TRBV5-1	CASSPTGAGTGELFF
17	TRBJ2-3	TRBV27	CASSRDRKAFSTDTQYF
14	TRBJ2-3	TRBV11-3	CASSRQGRADTQYF
15	TRBJ1-4	TRBV28	CASSPNRGGNEKLFF
16	TRBJ1-3	TRBV28	CASSPLDRRMPNTIYF
15	TRBJ2-2	TRBV5-1	CASSLGQGNTGELFF
13	TRBJ2-5	TRBV6-1	CASSEADLLTQYF
13	TRBJ2-7	TRBV29-1	CSGLYGIGYEQYF
15	TRBJ1-4	TRBV6-6	CASNPVGLTNEKLFF